Following are 27 T cell receptor beta chains from one sample sequenced in a study of T cells after yellow fever vaccination. TCRdb called the 5' RACE reads again in MiXCR, with one record for every CDR3 protein. The sample shows approximately 300,000 distinct CDR3 sequences, around 10% of them seen only once. The source was CD4+ T cells sorted from PBMCs, collected 45 days after the yellow fever booster vaccination. These receptors came from a man between 18 and 29 years old who received the YFV17D yellow fever vaccine.

The gene calls are TRBV6-5 and TRBJ2-1; TRBD2 agrees at 15 bases. V lost 5 bases to trimming and J lost 7 bases; unmatched junction nucleotides: 6. The CDR3 loop spans 16 amino acids. The germline CDR1 and CDR2 sequences are MNHEY and SVGAGI. The CDR3 DNA is TGTGCCAGCAGTCACCGGACTAGCGGGGGGGGGAATGAGCAGTTCTTC. Amino acids: CASSHRTSGGGNEQFF.

This clonotype has only a few counts. The chain joins TRBV12-3 or TRBV12-4 to TRBJ2-5; the D gene could be TRBD1 or TRBD2 (5 bases each). Trimming left V 6 bases short and J 4 bases short, with 18 bases between. The length of the CDR3 is 15 residues. CDR3 residues: CASSLFSGTGETQYF. In DNA, the CDR3 is TGTGCCAGCAGCCTATTCTCGGGGACGGGAGAGACCCAGTACTTC.

This clonotype came up many times. The chain is built from TRBV12-3 or TRBV12-4 and TRBJ2-2; D tentatively fits TRBD1 or TRBD2 (6 bases each). Trimming shortened V by 5 bases and J by 4 bases, and 26 bases separated the two germline ends. The CDR3 is 19 amino acids. CDR3 sequence (DNA): TGTGCCAGCAGTGACGCCCGGGGAGCCTGGGGGGCCCCCACCGGGGAGCTGTTTTTT. Amino acids: CASSDARGAWGAPTGELFF.

This rearrangement joins TRBV5-1 to TRBJ2-5, with 7 positions matching TRBD1. The CDR3 contains 13 residues. The germline V gene encodes CDR1 SGHRS and CDR2 YFSETQ. J lost 2 bases, V lost 4 bases, and 2 bases had no gene match. CDR3 bases: TGCGCCAGCAGCCCGACAGGGCAAGAGACCCAGTACTTC. This codes for CASSPTGQETQYF.

This clonotype appeared many times. The rearrangement links TRBV20-1 to TRBJ1-1; D is unresolved. Trimming removed 4 bases from V and 2 bases from J, with 8 bases in between. The germline gives CDR1 DFQATT, CDR2 SNEGSKA (reference sequence). The CDR3 runs 12 residues. The CDR3, as DNA: TGCAGTGCTAAAAAGGGAAACACTGAAGCTTTCTTT. This gives the protein CSAKKGNTEAFF.

The chain combines TRBV18 with TRBJ2-7, with D perhaps matching TRBD1 or TRBD2 (5 bases each). The CDR3 sequence is 16 residues long. V gave up 3 bases and J gave up 0 bases, with 15 bases separating them. Germline V gene data show CDR1 as KGHSH and CDR2 as LQKENI. The CDR3 loop reads CASSPRGGGLSYEQYV. DNA of the CDR3: TGTGCCAGCTCACCTAGGGGCGGAGGTCTCTCCTACGAGCAGTACGTC.

With respect to this clonotype: A much bigger clone sits one base away, suggesting this may be a read error. This sequence joins TRBV7-2 and TRBJ2-3, with a weak D call TRBD2 (7 bases). CDR1 is SGHTA and CDR2 is FQGNSA in the germline V gene. V was shortened by 11 bases and J by 3 bases, with 24 bases between the two germline ends. The CDR3 runs 16 residues. In nucleotides, the CDR3 is TGTGCCGGCACCTTCGTCGCGGGGGCGGGGACAGATACGCAGTATTTT. The encoded protein is CAGTFVAGAGTDTQYF.

The chain carries TRBV7-9 and TRBJ1-5; maybe TRBD1 (6 bases). The CDR3 contains 14 residues. Deletions cut 4 bases from V and 7 bases from J, with 14 bases between. Germline V gene lookup returns CDR1 SEHNR and CDR2 FQNEAQ (reference sequence). This CDR3 is CASSSQRGGQPQHF. CDR3 DNA sequence: TGTGCCAGCAGCTCCCAGAGGGGGGGCCAGCCCCAGCATTTT.

The chain has TRBV5-6 and TRBJ2-2; 9 bases align to TRBD1. Trimming at V came to 0 bases and at J to 3 bases, leaving 3 bases not matched to a gene. The CDR3 extends over 16 amino acids. CDR1 and CDR2 from the germline V gene are SGHDT and YYEEEE. The CDR3, as DNA: TGTGCCAGCAGCTTGGACAGGGGGCCTGACACCGGGGAGCTGTTTTTT. Translating gives CASSLDRGPDTGELFF.

This clonotype occurred a few times. The chain carries TRBV6-5 and TRBJ1-6, with 10 bases aligning to TRBD1. After removal of 2 bases from V and 8 bases from J, the junction contained 3 bases not matched to a gene. Germline lookup yields CDR1 MNHEY and CDR2 SVGAGI. This CDR3 is 15 amino acids long. CDR3 DNA: TGTGCCAGCAGTTACCGAGGGACAGGGGATTCACCCCTCCACTTT. This codes for CASSYRGTGDSPLHF.

The V and J genes are TRBV2 and TRBJ2-1; D tentatively fits TRBD1 or TRBD2 (5 bases each). The V and J ends lost 2 bases and 0 bases respectively, with 11 bases between them. Germline assignment: CDR1 SNHLY and CDR2 FYNNEI. The CDR3 runs 16 residues. The CDR3 reads CASSESRGRSYNEQFF. For the CDR3, the DNA is TGTGCCAGCAGTGAATCGAGGGGCCGCTCCTACAATGAGCAGTTCTTC.

This clonotype was observed a handful of times. The chain employs TRBV20-1 and TRBJ1-1; 7 nucleotides line up with TRBD1. Trimming cost V 6 bases and J 0 bases; bases outside gene matches: 4. The CDR3 has 13 amino acids. In germline, CDR1 is DFQATT, CDR2 SNEGSKA (reference sequence). The CDR3 DNA sequence: TGCAGTGCGCCGGGACAGATGAACACTGAAGCTTTCTTT. Amino acids: CSAPGQMNTEAFF.

The V and J genes are TRBV18 and TRBJ2-5; 9 nucleotides align to TRBD1. The germline V gene encodes CDR1 KGHSH and CDR2 LQKENI. The CDR3 runs 15 residues. V shed 3 bases, J shed 3 bases, and the junction held 5 bases outside the gene matches. Written as DNA, the CDR3 is TGTGCCAGCTCACCCGGGACAGGGACAAAAGAGACCCAGTACTTC. It encodes CASSPGTGTKETQYF.

This chain uses TRBV5-6 with TRBJ1-2; TRBD1 is a possible D gene (5 bases). With 4 bases removed from V and 4 bases from J, the gap between germline ends came to 23 bases. This CDR3 spans 17 amino acids. CDR1 and CDR2 (germline): SGHDT, YYEEEE. Here the CDR3 reads CASSADRPPDRGYGYTF. In DNA, the CDR3 is TGTGCCAGCAGCGCCGACAGACCACCGGATAGGGGCTATGGCTACACCTTC.

This clonotype showed up just a few times. The rearrangement uses TRBV4-1 and TRBJ1-1; D may be TRBD1 (5 bases). Looked up from germline, CDR1 is MGHRA and CDR2 is YSYEKL. The CDR3 has 15 amino acids. V was shortened by 0 bases and J by 5 bases, with 13 bases between the two germline ends. CDR3 nucleotides: TGCGCCAGCAGCCAAGATTTAGCGGGGCAGACTGAAGCTTTCTTT. The encoded protein is CASSQDLAGQTEAFF.

The chain joins TRBV18 to TRBJ2-7; 10 nucleotides agree with TRBD1. The CDR3 has 13 amino acids. Germline loops: CDR1 KGHSH, CDR2 LQKENI. V gave up 8 bases and J gave up 6 bases; unmatched junction bases: 7. Written as DNA, the CDR3 is TGTGCCAGCGGACGGGACAGGGGTTTCGAGCAGTACTTC. Amino acid sequence: CASGRDRGFEQYF. The whole variable domain, remainder taken from reference TRBV18 and TRBJ2-7, is NAGVMQNPRHLVRRRGQEARLRCSPMKGHSHVYWYRQLPEEGLKFMVYLQKENIIDESGMPKERFSAEFPKEGPSILRIQQVVRGDSAAYFCASGRDRGFEQYFGPGTRLTVT.

The V and J genes are TRBV20-1 and TRBJ2-1; the match to TRBD2 covers 11 bases. The trim removed 6 bases at V and 5 bases at J, leaving 3 bases unmatched. The CDR3 has 13 amino acids. The germline V gene has CDR1 DFQATT and CDR2 SNEGSKA (reference sequence). CDR3 loop: CSALAGGNNEQFF. The DNA of the CDR3 is TGCAGTGCCCTAGCGGGGGGAAACAATGAGCAGTTCTTC.

The rearrangement uses TRBV20-1 and TRBJ1-6, with 11 bases identical to TRBD1. The trim removed 2 bases at V and 7 bases at J, leaving 10 bases unmatched. This CDR3 spans 17 amino acids. Germline V lookup: CDR1 DFQATT, CDR2 SNEGSKA (reference sequence). The DNA of the CDR3 is TGCAGTGCTAGACCCTCGGGGACAGGGGGAGGGAATTCACCCCTCCACTTT. This gives the protein CSARPSGTGGGNSPLHF.

The V call is TRBV7-2, the J call TRBJ1-6; 7 positions match TRBD1. After removal of 5 bases from V and 9 bases from J, the junction contained 4 bases not matched to a gene. The CDR3 consists of 13 residues. From germline, CDR1 is SGHTA and CDR2 FQGNSA. CDR3 in DNA: TGTGCCAGCAGCGCTAGACAGGGTTCACCCCTCCACTTT. It yields the protein CASSARQGSPLHF.

This clonotype was observed a few times. The genes are TRBV7-3 and TRBJ1-4; D may be TRBD1 (5 bases). Germline CDR1 reads SGHTA; CDR2 reads FQGTGA. Trimming removed 2 bases at V and 7 bases at J, with 23 bases between. The CDR3 has 18 amino acids. CDR3 protein: CASSLGLGGEIGFEKLFF. As DNA, the CDR3 is TGTGCCAGCAGCTTAGGGCTGGGGGGGGAGATAGGATTTGAAAAACTGTTTTTT.

V usage is TRBV6-2 or TRBV6-3 and J usage is TRBJ2-3; 7 bases fit TRBD2. V lost 2 bases and J lost 4; bases outside the gene matches: 6. This CDR3 is built from 15 residues. CDR1 is MNHEY, CDR2 SVGEGT, per germline. In nucleotides, the CDR3 is TGTGCCAGCAGTTACGCGGGGGATAAAGCAGATACGCAGTATTTT. Its protein is CASSYAGDKADTQYF.

This clonotype has just a few counts. The CDR3, as DNA: TGTGCCAGCAGACAAACGGGCACCGGGGAGCTGTTTTTT. It encodes CASRQTGTGELFF. V usage is TRBV12-3 or TRBV12-4 and J usage is TRBJ2-2; D is undetermined. Trimming cost V 6 bases and J 4 bases, with 9 bases left between them. The CDR3 sequence is 13 residues long.

Only a few counts were recorded for this clonotype. The chain couples TRBV5-1 to TRBJ1-4; possible D gene TRBD1, 5 bases. Germline values: CDR1 SGHRS, CDR2 YFSETQ. V was clipped by 1 base and J by 5 bases, with 9 bases between them. The CDR3 length is 14 residues. CDR3 amino acids: CASSLTGENEKLFF. CDR3 nucleotide sequence: TGCGCCAGCAGCTTGACGGGGGAGAATGAAAAACTGTTTTTT.

This clonotype was observed a handful of times. The chain couples TRBV7-6 to TRBJ1-3; D remains ambiguous. The V gene lost 0 bases and the J gene lost 0 bases, with 6 bases spanning the gap. This CDR3 is 15 amino acids long. The germline CDR1 and CDR2 sequences are SGHVS and FNYEAQ. The CDR3 is CASSLATGSGNTIYF. CDR3 sequence (DNA): TGTGCCAGCAGCTTAGCGACTGGCTCTGGAAACACCATATATTTT.

The chain carries TRBV6-2 or TRBV6-3 and TRBJ2-2; D might be TRBD1 or TRBD2, each matching 6 bases. Trimming cost V 3 bases and J 0 bases, with 26 bases left between them. CDR3 length: 21 amino acids. In germline, CDR1 is MNHEY, CDR2 SVGEGT. The CDR3: CASSYYRQSLSRGANTGELFF. The CDR3 nucleotides read TGTGCCAGCAGTTATTACCGACAGAGCCTTTCTAGGGGGGCGAACACCGGGGAGCTGTTTTTT.

This clonotype was observed many times. The chain couples TRBV4-3 to TRBJ2-3, with a weak D call TRBD2 (7 bases). CDR3 length equals 16 residues. V dropped 1 base and J dropped 1 base, with 12 bases sitting between them. Germline loops: CDR1 LGHNA, CDR2 YSLEER. CDR3 coding DNA: TGCGCCAGCAGCCAAGGAATGGGGGGGCGCACAGATACGCAGTATTTT. Protein: CASSQGMGGRTDTQYF.

As regards this clonotype: Germline is not matched at one junction end, which may reflect a read error. The gene calls are TRBV4-1 and TRBJ2-1, with D maybe TRBD1 (6 bases). CDR1 and CDR2 (germline): MGHRA, YSYEKL. This CDR3 has 16 residues. The CDR3 DNA sequence: TGCGCCAGCAGCCAATGGTGGGGACAACTCTACAATGTGCAGCTCTTC. Translation: CASSQWWGQLYNVQLF.